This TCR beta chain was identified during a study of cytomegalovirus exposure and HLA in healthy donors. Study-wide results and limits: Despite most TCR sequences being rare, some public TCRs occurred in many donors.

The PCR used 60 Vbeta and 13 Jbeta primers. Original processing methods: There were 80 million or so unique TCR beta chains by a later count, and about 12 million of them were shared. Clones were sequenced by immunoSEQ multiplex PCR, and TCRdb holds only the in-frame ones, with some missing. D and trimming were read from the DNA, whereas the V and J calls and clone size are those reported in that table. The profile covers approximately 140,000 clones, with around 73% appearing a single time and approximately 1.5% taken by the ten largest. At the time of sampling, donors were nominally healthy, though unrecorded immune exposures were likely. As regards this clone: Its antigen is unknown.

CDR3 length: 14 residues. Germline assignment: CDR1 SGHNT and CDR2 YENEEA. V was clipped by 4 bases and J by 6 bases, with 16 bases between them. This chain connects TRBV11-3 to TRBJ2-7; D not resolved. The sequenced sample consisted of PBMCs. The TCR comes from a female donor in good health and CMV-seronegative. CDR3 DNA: TGTGCCAGCAGCTCCCATCCGGGTGCCTGCGAGCAGTACTTC. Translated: CASSSHPGACEQYF.